The 14 T cell receptor beta chains listed next were all sequenced from one sample in a study of CD4 T cells in relation to SARS-CoV-2 and coronaviruses. Their antigen targets remain unknown. The unexposed donors gave CD4+ T cells in about 2010-2019, prior to COVID-19. The cells were cultured for about ten days before CD4+ T cells were isolated. The data were produced by immunoSEQ multiplex PCR, yet TCRdb's version contains in-frame clones alone and is incomplete. The table lists under 25,000 clones, approximately 78% of them singletons. The material sequenced was CD4+ T cells from PBMCs, cultured in vitro. The receptors derive from a human donor in good health.

This sequence joins TRBV11-2 and TRBJ2-4; 8 bases match TRBD2. This CDR3 has 17 amino acids. Unmatched junction bases numbered 11, after V lost 4 bases and J lost 3 bases. CDR1 and CDR2 (germline): SGHAT, FQNNGV. The CDR3 DNA sequence: TGTGCCAGCAGCTCCCTAGCGGGCCCCTCAGGCAAAAACATTCAGTACTTC. It is translated as CASSSLAGPSGKNIQYF.

The J gene is TRBJ2-2, the V gene TRBV6-1; TRBD1 matches at 7 bases. This CDR3 spans 16 amino acids. Unmatched junction bases numbered 5, after V lost 4 bases and J lost 0 bases. CDR1 MNHNS and CDR2 SASEGT come from the germline V gene. CDR3 in amino acids: CASSATGTANTGELFF. DNA for the CDR3: TGTGCCAGCAGTGCAACCGGGACAGCGAACACCGGGGAGCTGTTTTTT.

The chain links TRBV30 to TRBJ1-4; possible D gene TRBD1, 5 bases. CDR1 and CDR2 (germline): GTSNPN, SVGIG (reference sequence). Trimming shortened V by 8 bases and J by 7 bases, and 17 bases separated the two germline ends. The CDR3 is 13 amino acids. DNA of the CDR3: TGTGCCCAGCAGGGTGGATGGAGTGAAAAACTGTTTTTT. Protein sequence: CAQQGGWSEKLFF. Looking up the rest from reference TRBV30 and TRBJ1-4 gives the full variable domain: SQTIHQWPATLVQPVGSPLSLECTVEGTSNPNLYWYRQAAGRGLQLLFYSVGIGQISSEVPQNLSASRPQDRQFILSSKKLLLSDSGFYLCAQQGGWSEKLFFGSGTQLSVL.

This clone was detected only a few times. This chain connects TRBV28 to TRBJ1-2, with D perhaps matching TRBD1 (5 bases). Trimming cost V 3 bases and J 6 bases, with 8 bases left between them. Germline-derived CDR1 and CDR2 are MDHEN and SYDVKM. The CDR3 length is 12 residues. The CDR3 spells CASSFGGDGYTF. CDR3 bases: TGTGCCAGCAGTTTTGGGGGGGATGGCTACACCTTC.

The rearrangement links TRBV19 to TRBJ2-1; 8 bases align to TRBD1. The germline gives CDR1 LNHDA, CDR2 SQIVND (reference sequence). This CDR3 is built from 16 residues. V lost 5 bases, J lost 7 bases, and 13 bases stayed unmatched. CDR3 sequence reads: CASSARQGLTGNEQFF. CDR3 DNA sequence: TGTGCCAGTAGTGCCCGACAGGGGCTCACTGGGAATGAGCAGTTCTTC.

Of note for this clone: The junction departs from the called germline gene at one end, perhaps through a read error. CDR3 sequence (DNA): TGTGCCAGCGGTTTGAACTATGGCTACACCTTC. This codes for CASGLNYGYTF. V gene TRBV12-3 or TRBV12-4 combines with J gene TRBJ1-2; D is undetermined. The CDR3 covers 11 residues.

The rearrangement joins TRBV19 to TRBJ1-1, with D tentatively TRBD1 (6 bases). CDR3 length equals 14 residues. Deletions cut 6 bases from V and 1 base from J, with 12 bases between. Germline V gene lookup returns CDR1 LNHDA and CDR2 SQIVND (reference sequence). Written as DNA, the CDR3 is TGTGCCAGTAGCCCGGACAGTGGGAACACTGAAGCTTTCTTT. It specifies CASSPDSGNTEAFF.

The genes are TRBV10-2 and TRBJ2-5; TRBD1 is a possible D gene (6 bases). CDR3 length equals 13 residues. Germline CDR1 WSHSY, CDR2 SAAADI. The ends were cut back, 0 bases at V and 6 bases at J, with 8 bases in the middle. CDR3 amino acids: CASSESRGKTQYF. CDR3 coding DNA: TGCGCCAGCAGTGAGTCAAGGGGGAAGACCCAGTACTTC.

Only a few counts were recorded for this clone. The V gene is TRBV5-4, the J gene TRBJ2-7; D gene unclear. From germline, CDR1 is SGHNT and CDR2 YYREEE (reference sequence). The CDR3 contains 11 residues. V lost 4 bases and J lost 4, with 6 bases in between. The CDR3, as DNA: TGTGCCAGCAGCGCCAATTACGAGCAGTACTTC. Encoded protein: CASSANYEQYF. The whole variable domain, filled in from reference TRBV5-4 and TRBJ2-7, reads ETGVTQSPTHLIKTRGQQVTLRCSSQSGHNTVSWYQQALGQGPQFIFQYYREEENGRGNFPPRFSGLQFPNYSSELNVNALELDDSALYLCASSANYEQYFGPGTRLTVT.

The genes are TRBV2 and TRBJ1-1; a weak D match, TRBD1 (5 bases). Germline CDR1 and CDR2: SNHLY and FYNNEI. The CDR3 has 13 amino acids. V lost 6 bases to trimming and J lost 1 base, with 9 bases between them. The CDR3 coding sequence is TGTGCCAGCAGCAAAGGGGCGAACACTGAAGCTTTCTTT. The encoded protein is CASSKGANTEAFF.

This clone was detected once. The genes are TRBV2 and TRBJ2-3, with 8 nucleotides matching TRBD2. This CDR3 spans 16 amino acids. The V gene end was trimmed by 5 bases and the J gene end by 2 bases; junction bases not matched to a gene: 9. Germline loops: CDR1 SNHLY, CDR2 FYNNEI. CDR3 sequence reads: CASSTGLAVFTDTQYF. CDR3 sequence (DNA): TGTGCCAGCAGTACCGGACTAGCAGTGTTCACAGATACGCAGTATTTT.

The chain joins TRBV7-9 to TRBJ2-1, with 10 bases that match TRBD1. The trim removed 5 bases at V and 0 bases at J, leaving 10 bases unmatched. The CDR3 is 18 residues long. In germline, CDR1 is SEHNR, CDR2 FQNEAQ (reference sequence). The CDR3 bases are TGTGCCAGCAGCCCAGGACAGGGGGACTCAAGCTCCTACAATGAGCAGTTCTTC. Protein sequence: CASSPGQGDSSSYNEQFF.

This rearrangement joins TRBV5-5 to TRBJ1-2, with D hard to call. The V gene's germline CDR1 is SGHKS and CDR2 YYEKEE (reference sequence). The CDR3 runs to 11 residues. V lost 1 base to trimming and J lost 4 bases, with 2 bases between them. The CDR3 loop is CASSLSYGYTF. The CDR3 region has the DNA TGTGCCAGCAGCTTGTCCTATGGCTACACCTTC.

This rearrangement joins TRBV25-1 to TRBJ2-1, with no clear D. Trimming cost V 7 bases and J 0 bases, with 7 bases left between them. The CDR3 consists of 13 residues. Germline V gene sequence: CDR1 MGHDK, CDR2 SYGVNS. The CDR3 sequence: CASTRDSYNEQFF. The DNA for the CDR3 is TGTGCCAGCACAAGGGACTCCTACAATGAGCAGTTCTTC. The full variable domain, completed using reference TRBV25-1 and TRBJ2-1, is EADIYQTPRYLVIGTGKKITLECSQTMGHDKMYWYQQDPGMELHLIHYSYGVNSTEKGDLSSESTVSRIRTEHFPLTLESARPSHTSQYLCASTRDSYNEQFFGPGTRLTVL.